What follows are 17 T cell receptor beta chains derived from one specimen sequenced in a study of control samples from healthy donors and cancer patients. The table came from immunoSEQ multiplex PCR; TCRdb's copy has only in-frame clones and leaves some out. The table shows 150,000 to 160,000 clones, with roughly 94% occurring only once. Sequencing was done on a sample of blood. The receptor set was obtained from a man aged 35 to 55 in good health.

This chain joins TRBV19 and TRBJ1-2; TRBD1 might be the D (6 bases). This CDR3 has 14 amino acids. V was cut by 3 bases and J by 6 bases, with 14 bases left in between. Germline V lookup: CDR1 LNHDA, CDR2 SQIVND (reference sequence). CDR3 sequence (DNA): TGTGCCAGTAGTATCGGGGGGCTAGGGAATGGCTACACCTTC. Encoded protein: CASSIGGLGNGYTF.

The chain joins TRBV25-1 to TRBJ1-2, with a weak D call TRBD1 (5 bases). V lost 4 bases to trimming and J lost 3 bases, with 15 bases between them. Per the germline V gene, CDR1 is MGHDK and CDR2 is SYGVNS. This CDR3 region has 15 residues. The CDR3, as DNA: TGTGCCAGCAGTGGGGGGAGGGAGGGCCACTATGGCTACACCTTC. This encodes CASSGGREGHYGYTF.

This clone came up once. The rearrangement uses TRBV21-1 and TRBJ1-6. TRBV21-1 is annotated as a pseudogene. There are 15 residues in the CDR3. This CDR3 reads CASNPRGGYNSPLHF. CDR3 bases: TGTGCCAGCAACCCCAGGGGAGGGTATAATTCACCCCTCCACTTT.

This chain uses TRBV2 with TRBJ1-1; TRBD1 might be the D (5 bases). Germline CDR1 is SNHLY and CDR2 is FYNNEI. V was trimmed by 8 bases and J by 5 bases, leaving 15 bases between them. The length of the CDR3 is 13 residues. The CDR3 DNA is TGTGCCAGCGCCATTTCGGGGCTGACTGAAGCTTTCTTT. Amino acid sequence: CASAISGLTEAFF.

CDR3: CASSPTGVGGYTF. CDR3 nucleotides: TGTGCCAGCAGTCCCACAGGGGTAGGTGGCTACACCTTC. The chain has TRBV27 and TRBJ1-2; TRBD1 matches at 7 bases. Trimming took 5 bases from V and 7 from J; bases not matched to a gene: 7. CDR3 size: 13 residues. Germline CDR1 is MNHEY and CDR2 is SMNVEV (reference sequence).

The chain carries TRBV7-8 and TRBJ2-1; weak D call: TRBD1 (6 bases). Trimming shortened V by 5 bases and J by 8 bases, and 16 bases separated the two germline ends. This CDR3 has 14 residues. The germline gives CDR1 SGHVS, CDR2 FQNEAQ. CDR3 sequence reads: CASSLQGVRDEQFF. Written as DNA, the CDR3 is TGTGCCAGCAGCCTACAGGGTGTGCGCGATGAGCAGTTCTTC.

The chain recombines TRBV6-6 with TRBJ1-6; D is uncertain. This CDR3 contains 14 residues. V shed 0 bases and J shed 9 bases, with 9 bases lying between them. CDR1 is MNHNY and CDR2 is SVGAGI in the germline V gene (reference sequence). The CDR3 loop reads CASSYSNGPSPLHF. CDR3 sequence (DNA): TGTGCCAGCAGTTACTCGAATGGGCCTTCACCCCTCCACTTT.

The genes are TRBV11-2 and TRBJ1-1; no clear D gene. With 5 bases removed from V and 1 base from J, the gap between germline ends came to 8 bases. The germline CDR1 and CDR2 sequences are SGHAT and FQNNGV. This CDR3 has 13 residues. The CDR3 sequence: CASSPTANTEAFF. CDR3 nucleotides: TGTGCCAGCAGCCCCACTGCGAACACTGAAGCTTTCTTT.

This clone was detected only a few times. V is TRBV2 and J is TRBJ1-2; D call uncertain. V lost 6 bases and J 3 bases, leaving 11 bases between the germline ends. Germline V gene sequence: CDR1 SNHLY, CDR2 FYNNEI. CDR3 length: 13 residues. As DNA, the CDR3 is TGTGCCAGCAGAAGTGGTGGTGACTATGGCTACACCTTC. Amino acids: CASRSGGDYGYTF.

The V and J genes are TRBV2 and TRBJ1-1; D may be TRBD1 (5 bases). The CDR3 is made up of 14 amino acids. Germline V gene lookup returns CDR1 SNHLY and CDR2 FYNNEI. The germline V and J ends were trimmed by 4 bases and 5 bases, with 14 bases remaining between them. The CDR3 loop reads CASSAGSGETEAFF. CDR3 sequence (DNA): TGTGCCAGCAGTGCAGGGTCGGGAGAGACTGAAGCTTTCTTT.

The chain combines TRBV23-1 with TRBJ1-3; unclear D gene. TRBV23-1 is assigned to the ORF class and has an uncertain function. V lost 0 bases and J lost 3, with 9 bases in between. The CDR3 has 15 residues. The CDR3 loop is CASSQSSAVGNTIYF. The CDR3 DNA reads TGCGCCAGCAGTCAATCGAGCGCGGTTGGAAACACCATATATTTT.

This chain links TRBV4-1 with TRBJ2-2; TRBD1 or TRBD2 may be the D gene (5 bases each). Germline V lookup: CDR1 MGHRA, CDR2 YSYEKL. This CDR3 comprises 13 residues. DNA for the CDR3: TGCGCGGGACGTTCGATTGGCACCGGGGAGCTGTTTTTT. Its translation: CAGRSIGTGELFF.

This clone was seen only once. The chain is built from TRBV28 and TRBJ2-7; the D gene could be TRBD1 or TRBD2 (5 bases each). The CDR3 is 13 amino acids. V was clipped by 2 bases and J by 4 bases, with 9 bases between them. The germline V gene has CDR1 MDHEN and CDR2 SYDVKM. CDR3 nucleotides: TGTGCCAGCAGTTTACTGGGGGTTTACGAGCAGTACTTC. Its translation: CASSLLGVYEQYF.

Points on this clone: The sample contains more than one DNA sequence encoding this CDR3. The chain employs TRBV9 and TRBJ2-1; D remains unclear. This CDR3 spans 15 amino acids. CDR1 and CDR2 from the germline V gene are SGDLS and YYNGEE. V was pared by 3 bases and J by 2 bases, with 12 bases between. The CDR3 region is CASSEASVPYNEQFF. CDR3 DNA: TGTGCCAGCAGCGAGGCCAGCGTCCCCTACAATGAGCAGTTCTTC.

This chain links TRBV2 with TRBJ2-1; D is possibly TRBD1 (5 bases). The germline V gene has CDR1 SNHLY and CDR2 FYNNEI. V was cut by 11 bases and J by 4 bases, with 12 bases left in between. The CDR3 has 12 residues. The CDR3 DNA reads TGTGCCGGTGGGGCAGAGTACAATGAGCAGTTCTTC. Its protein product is CAGGAEYNEQFF.

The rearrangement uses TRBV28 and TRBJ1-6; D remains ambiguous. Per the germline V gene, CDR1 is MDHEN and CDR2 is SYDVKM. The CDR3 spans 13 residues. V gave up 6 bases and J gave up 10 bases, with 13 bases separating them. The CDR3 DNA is TGTGCCAGCAGCGACTTCTTGGGGTCACCCCTCCACTTT. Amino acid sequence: CASSDFLGSPLHF.

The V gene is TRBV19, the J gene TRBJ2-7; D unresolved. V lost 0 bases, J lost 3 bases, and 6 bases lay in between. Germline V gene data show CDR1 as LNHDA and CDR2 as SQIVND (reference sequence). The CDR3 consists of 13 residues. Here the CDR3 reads CASSIDFGYEQYF. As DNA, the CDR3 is TGTGCCAGTAGTATAGATTTCGGCTACGAGCAGTACTTC.